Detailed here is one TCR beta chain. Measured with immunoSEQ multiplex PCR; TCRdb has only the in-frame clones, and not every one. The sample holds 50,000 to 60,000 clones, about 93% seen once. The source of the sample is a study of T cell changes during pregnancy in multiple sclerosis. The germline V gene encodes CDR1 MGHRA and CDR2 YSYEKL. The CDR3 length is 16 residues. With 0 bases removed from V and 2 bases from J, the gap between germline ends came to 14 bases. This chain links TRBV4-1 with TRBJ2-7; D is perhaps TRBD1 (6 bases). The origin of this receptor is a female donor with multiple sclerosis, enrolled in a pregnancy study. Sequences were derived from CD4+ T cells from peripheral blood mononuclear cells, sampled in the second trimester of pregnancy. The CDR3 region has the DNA TGCGCCAGCAGCCAAGATGGGCCAGGGGCAACCTACGAGCAGTACTTC. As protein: CASSQDGPGATYEQYF.